Following are 23 T cell receptor beta chains from one sample sequenced in a study of cytomegalovirus exposure and HLA in healthy donors. PCR primers comprised 60 Vbeta and 13 Jbeta primers. TCRdb's table, derived via immunoSEQ multiplex PCR, lists solely in-frame clones and lacks some. Among under 150,000 clones listed, roughly 67% were seen once. The source material was PBMCs. The receptors were gathered from a young man in good health and CMV-seropositive.

The V call is TRBV11-3, the J call TRBJ1-1; TRBD1 matches at 7 bases. Germline CDR1 and CDR2: SGHNT and YENEEA. V was clipped by 3 bases and J by 7 bases; unmatched bases: 5. CDR3 length: 13 amino acids. In nucleotides, the CDR3 is TGTGCCAGCAGCTTTCGGACAGGCCGTGAAGCTTTCTTT. Its protein is CASSFRTGREAFF.

V and J are TRBV11-2 and TRBJ2-5, with 9 bases that match TRBD2. The CDR3 contains 16 residues. V gave up 2 bases and J gave up 4 bases; unmatched junction bases: 8. Germline V gene data show CDR1 as SGHAT and CDR2 as FQNNGV. Here the CDR3 DNA reads TGTGCCAGCAGCTTACCTAGCGGGGAGGCCTTAGAGACCCAGTACTTC. The encoded protein is CASSLPSGEALETQYF.

As to this clone: The conserved phenylalanine or tryptophan normally closing the CDR3 is absent here, so this likely arose from a read error. The V gene is TRBV11-2, the J gene TRBJ1-1; D uncertain. CDR3 length equals 14 residues. V was trimmed by 4 bases and J by 3 bases, leaving 12 bases between them. The germline gives CDR1 SGHAT, CDR2 FQNNGV. Here the CDR3 DNA reads TGTGCCAGCAGCTCTCCCGGGAGGGACACTGAAGCTTTCTCT. Translating it yields CASSSPGRDTEAFS.

This clone was counted only a few times. The genes are TRBV5-1 and TRBJ1-1; perhaps TRBD1 as D (5 bases). CDR3 size: 14 residues. Germline CDR1 reads SGHRS; CDR2 reads YFSETQ. V was pared by 0 bases and J by 4 bases, with 10 bases between. The CDR3 region is CASSLAGVGTEAFF. As DNA, the CDR3 is TGCGCCAGCAGCTTGGCGGGGGTGGGCACTGAAGCTTTCTTT.

CDR3 nucleotides: TGTGCCAGCAGGAAGACCGGGACAGGGGGAGGTAGGGGCTATGGCTACACCTTC. This gives the protein CASRKTGTGGGRGYGYTF. The rearrangement uses TRBV2 and TRBJ1-2; 11 bases agree with TRBD1. V lost 6 bases and J lost 4; bases outside the gene matches: 16. CDR1 and CDR2 from the germline V gene are SNHLY and FYNNEI. CDR3 length: 18 residues.

The chain couples TRBV6-5 to TRBJ2-7, with 7 bases aligning to TRBD1. The CDR3 is 14 residues long. CDR1 is MNHEY and CDR2 is SVGAGI in the germline V gene. V shed 0 bases and J 4 bases; nucleotides not matched to a gene: 3. CDR3 residues: CASSYSQGQYEQYF. CDR3 sequence (DNA): TGTGCCAGCAGTTACTCACAGGGGCAATACGAGCAGTACTTC.

The chain couples TRBV7-9 to TRBJ1-2; D perhaps matches TRBD1 (6 bases). V was pared by 1 base and J by 7 bases, with 13 bases between. From germline, CDR1 is SEHNR and CDR2 FQNEAQ (reference sequence). The CDR3 loop spans 14 amino acids. The CDR3 sequence: CASSLDRAVGGYTF. CDR3 sequence (DNA): TGTGCCAGCAGCTTAGACAGGGCGGTGGGTGGCTACACCTTC.

In this sample, this clone turned up a few times. This sample also contains other DNA sequences that code for the same CDR3. The chain employs TRBV27 and TRBJ2-1; D is undetermined. Looked up from germline, CDR1 is MNHEY and CDR2 is SMNVEV (reference sequence). Trimming shortened V by 2 bases and J by 3 bases, and 8 bases separated the two germline ends. This CDR3 has 14 residues. The CDR3 nucleotides are TGTGCCAGCAGTTTAAGCGCCTACTACAATGAGCAGTTCTTC. Amino acids: CASSLSAYYNEQFF.

The table lists this clone with a few counts. The chain joins TRBV6-7 to TRBJ1-5; a possible D gene is TRBD1 (5 bases). TRBV6-7 has ORF status, its function being uncertain. This CDR3 has 12 amino acids. V gave up 3 bases and J gave up 7 bases, with 7 bases separating them. The CDR3, as DNA: TGTGCCAGCAGTTATAACAGGCAGCCCCAGCATTTT. It specifies CASSYNRQPQHF.

This clone is a singleton in its sample. The chain carries TRBV6-5 and TRBJ1-4, with D tentatively TRBD1 (5 bases). This CDR3 has 16 residues. V was pared by 2 bases and J by 1 base, with 11 bases between. In germline, CDR1 is MNHEY, CDR2 SVGAGI. CDR3 coding DNA: TGTGCCAGCAGTTACGGCGGGGGACGAACTAATGAAAAACTGTTTTTT. Translation gives CASSYGGGRTNEKLFF.

This clone was counted a few times. The chain is built from TRBV5-1 and TRBJ2-1; 13 bases are a match to TRBD2. The CDR3 spans 16 residues. Germline V gene sequence: CDR1 SGHRS, CDR2 YFSETQ. The V segment lost 4 bases and the J segment 6 bases; nucleotides outside the gene matches: 7. DNA of the CDR3: TGCGCCAGCAGCCCGGGCCGGACTAGCGGGGGCAATGAGCAGTTCTTC. It is translated as CASSPGRTSGGNEQFF.

This chain uses TRBV6-1 with TRBJ2-2; D might be TRBD1 (6 bases). Germline lookup yields CDR1 MNHNS and CDR2 SASEGT. Trimming stripped 10 bases from V and 4 bases from J, with 19 bases between. CDR3 size: 15 residues. CDR3 sequence reads: CATRQWDTVTGELFF. The DNA for the CDR3 is TGTGCCACCCGACAGTGGGACACGGTCACCGGGGAGCTGTTTTTT.

Only one count was recorded for this clone. This rearrangement joins TRBV7-8 to TRBJ2-1, with TRBD2 matching 11 bases. V trimming: 5 bases; J trimming: 6 bases; junction bases outside the gene matches: 3. CDR3 length: 14 amino acids. Looked up from germline, CDR1 is SGHVS and CDR2 is FQNEAQ. CDR3 in DNA: TGTGCCAGCAGCCTTAGCGGGGGGGTCAATGAGCAGTTCTTC. Translated, it gives CASSLSGGVNEQFF.

J is TRBJ1-2 and V is TRBV9, with D maybe TRBD1 (6 bases). CDR1 and CDR2 from the germline V gene are SGDLS and YYNGEE. The CDR3 spans 17 residues. The V gene lost 4 bases and the J gene lost 3 bases, with 22 bases spanning the gap. In nucleotides, the CDR3 is TGTGCCAGCAGCCCACACAGCGGGGGCAAAGTCGACTATGGCTACACCTTC. Protein product: CASSPHSGGKVDYGYTF.

The chain's CDR3 is CASSYSDRESNEKLFF. CDR3 DNA sequence: TGTGCCAGCAGTTACTCCGACAGGGAAAGTAATGAAAAACTGTTTTTT. V and J are TRBV6-5 and TRBJ1-4, with 7 nucleotides matching TRBD1. This CDR3 comprises 16 residues. Losses at the gene ends were 0 bases for V and 4 bases for J; bases not matched to a gene: 5. CDR1 and CDR2 (germline): MNHEY, SVGAGI.

The rearrangement joins TRBV11-2 to TRBJ2-5, with TRBD2 matching 8 bases. Per germline, CDR1 SGHAT and CDR2 FQNNGV. This CDR3 comprises 16 residues. Trimming took 1 base from V and 0 from J; bases not matched to a gene: 4. The CDR3 here is CASSLGARGDQETQYF. For the CDR3, the DNA is TGTGCCAGCAGCTTAGGAGCGCGGGGGGACCAAGAGACCCAGTACTTC.

This rearrangement joins TRBV10-1 to TRBJ1-1; D is unclear. Trimming cost V 0 bases and J 5 bases, with 7 bases left between them. The CDR3 covers 13 residues. Germline V lookup: CDR1 WNHNN, CDR2 SYGVQD (reference sequence). CDR3 nucleotide sequence: TGCGCCAGCAGTGAGTCTAGCGGGACTGAAGCTTTCTTT. This sequence encodes CASSESSGTEAFF.

This clone has a single count. This chain connects TRBV19 to TRBJ1-5; 8 positions match TRBD1. V trimming: 3 bases; J trimming: 11 bases; junction bases outside the gene matches: 15. From germline, CDR1 is LNHDA and CDR2 SQIVND (reference sequence). The CDR3 totals 16 residues. The CDR3 spells CASSMDQGAFGGAQHF. The CDR3 DNA reads as TGTGCCAGTAGTATGGACCAGGGGGCTTTCGGCGGGGCCCAGCATTTT.

The chain joins TRBV11-3 to TRBJ2-2; no firm D call. Germline values: CDR1 SGHNT, CDR2 YENEEA. The CDR3 runs 14 residues. Deletions cut 5 bases from V and 5 bases from J, with 12 bases between. The CDR3 bases are TGTGCCAGCAGCCCCTGGGCCATTACCGGGGAGCTGTTTTTT. Translation gives CASSPWAITGELFF.

The V call is TRBV13, the J call TRBJ2-1, with 8 bases fitting TRBD1. CDR3 size: 16 residues. The V gene's germline CDR1 is PRHDT and CDR2 FYEKMQ (reference sequence). The V and J ends lost 2 bases and 3 bases, in that order; junction bases with no gene match: 6. CDR3 residues: CASSLSSGGYYNEQFF. CDR3 in DNA: TGTGCCAGCAGCTTATCCTCAGGGGGCTACTACAATGAGCAGTTCTTC.

The V call is TRBV18, the J call TRBJ2-5; 9 positions match TRBD1. There are 15 residues in the CDR3. Germline CDR1 is KGHSH and CDR2 is LQKENI. With V trimmed by 4 bases and J by 4 bases, 7 bases remained unmatched. The CDR3 sequence: CASSLSGQGRETQYF. CDR3 DNA sequence: TGTGCCAGCTCACTATCGGGACAGGGAAGAGAGACCCAGTACTTC.

The sample holds a few counts of this clone. The CDR3 bases are TGTGCCATCAGTGAGTCTGAGCGGGGACACAATGAGCAGTTCTTC. Translated: CAISESERGHNEQFF. The chain combines TRBV10-3 with TRBJ2-1; 7 nucleotides align to TRBD2. The CDR3 extends over 15 amino acids. Unmatched junction bases numbered 4, after V lost 0 bases and J lost 5 bases. Germline V gene lookup returns CDR1 ENHRY and CDR2 SYGVKD.

This rearrangement joins TRBV13 to TRBJ2-7; TRBD1 matches at 9 bases. With 5 bases clipped from V and 6 bases from J, the junction kept 8 bases outside the gene matches. This CDR3 region has 14 residues. Germline V gives CDR1 PRHDT, CDR2 FYEKMQ (reference sequence). The CDR3 reads CASSTSTGGSEQYF. The CDR3 region has the DNA TGTGCCAGCAGCACTAGTACAGGGGGCAGCGAGCAGTACTTC.